The present TCR beta chain was sequenced within a study of T-cell reconstitution after alpha-beta-depleted transplantation in children. Library preparation (for TCRbeta) was performed with unique molecular identifiers. Via MiXCR, TCRdb re-called the PCR reads, giving one row per CDR3 protein. The sample records 80,000 to 95,000 distinct CDR3 sequences, roughly 8% being singletons. This clonotype was seen repeatedly, ten times or more. CDR3 length: 12 amino acids. Germline CDR1 is SEHNR and CDR2 is FQNEAQ (reference sequence). V shed 5 bases and J shed 9 bases, with 8 bases lying between them. This TCR derives from a human donor who donated a stem cell graft to a child with congenital amegakaryocytic thrombocytopenia. The material was PBMCs from the stem cell graft donor, obtained from the stem cell graft. This chain links TRBV7-9 with TRBJ1-6; D remains unclear. CDR3: CASSAGASPLHF. CDR3 in DNA: TGTGCCAGCAGCGCGGGCGCTTCACCCCTCCACTTT.